This T cell receptor beta chain was sequenced during a study of control samples from healthy donors and cancer patients (dated by TCRdb to the early 2020s). For this clone: Its antigen specificity is not known. No much larger clone is present one base from it, and per-base qualities are unavailable.

The library was obtained by the immunoSEQ multiplex PCR assay. TCRdb took this table from immuneACCESS and kept in-frame rearrangements with V and J called. Such tables lack part of the clones; where checked against another copy, unresolved V genes explain under half of the gap, and the rest is unexplained. Present in this sample are about 69,000 clones, more than 80% of which were seen just once. The top ten clones comprise about 3% of the sample. V loses 5 bases of germline sequence and J loses 3 bases, and the interval between the two ends is 10 bases. The CDR3 has 13 amino acids, counting the end cysteine and phenylalanine. Only CDR3 DNA is held: 39 bases, read in frame from base 1. CDR1 is given as SGHTA and CDR2 as FQGNSA, both from the germline V gene.

The clonotype comes from a woman aged 45-60 years with lung cancer. Input material: PBMCs. The chain couples TRBV7-2 to TRBJ1-2; the D gene is perhaps TRBD1, on 5 matching bases. The CDR3 in this case is CASSGQADYGYTF. The sequenced DNA: TGTGCCAGCAGCGGACAAGCGGACTATGGCTACACCTTC. Extended through the reference TRBV7-2 and TRBJ1-2 proteins, this CDR3 yields the full variable domain: GAGVSQSPSNKVTEKGKDVELRCDPISGHTALYWYRQSLGQGLEFLIYFQGNSAPDKSGLPSDRFSAERTGGSVSTLTIQRTQQEDSAVYLCASSGQADYGYTFGSGTRLTVV.